Listed below are T cell receptor beta chains from one sample, sequenced in a study of T cells after yellow fever vaccination. TCRdb re-called the 5' RACE reads through MiXCR, storing one row per CDR3 protein. The sample contains roughly 260,000 distinct CDR3 sequences, about an eighth of which appear only once. Sequenced here: CD4+ T cells sorted from PBMCs, sampled 45 days after the yellow fever booster vaccination. Source of these receptors: a man aged 30 to 39 who received the YFV17D yellow fever vaccine. Each CDR3 is given with its conserved first and last residue. D genes are given only for firm matches. Some rows have no size entry. The others give once, few or many, or a class for an expanded clone.

j_call clone_size d_call v_call cdr3_aa cdr3_nt
TRBJ2-3 many TRBD2 TRBV29-1 CSVELLAGIGGGAQYF TGCAGCGTTGAACTACTAGCGGGGATAGGCGGTGGGGCGCAGTATTTT
TRBJ2-3 - - TRBV5-5 CASTRGEAGLTDTQYF TGTGCCAGCACCAGAGGGGAGGCAGGGTTAACAGATACGCAGTATTTT
TRBJ2-7 few - TRBV6-5 CASSSPTVSYEQYF TGTGCCAGCAGTTCGCCGACAGTCTCCTACGAGCAGTACTTC
TRBJ1-4 few - TRBV12-3/TRBV12-4 CASRPDRISEKLFF TGTGCCAGCAGACCGGACAGAATCTCGGAAAAACTGTTTTTT
TRBJ2-1 - - TRBV7-9 CASSRARSGYEQFF TGTGCCAGCAGCCGAGCTCGGTCGGGGTATGAGCAGTTCTTC
TRBJ2-4 few - TRBV20-1 CSATGQTVAKNIQYF TGCAGTGCTACCGGACAGACAGTAGCCAAAAACATTCAGTACTTC
TRBJ2-7 few TRBD2 TRBV27 CASQNRLAGTREQYF TGTGCCAGCCAGAATAGACTAGCGGGAACGCGCGAGCAGTACTTC
TRBJ1-5 many TRBD1 TRBV6-2/TRBV6-3 CASSNAGTGGNQPQHF TGTGCCAGCAGCAACGCCGGGACAGGGGGCAATCAGCCCCAGCATTTT
TRBJ2-1 few TRBD2 TRBV5-1 CASSDGLAGAREQFF TGCGCCAGCAGCGACGGACTAGCGGGAGCACGGGAGCAGTTCTTC
TRBJ2-2 - TRBD1 TRBV7-9 CASSYRQGYTGELFF TGTGCCAGCAGCTACCGACAGGGCTACACCGGGGAGCTGTTTTTT
TRBJ2-7 - - TRBV28 CASRQTGTSYEQYF TGTGCCAGCAGACAAACCGGGACTTCCTACGAGCAGTACTTC
TRBJ2-3 - TRBD2 TRBV2 CASIAGSTDTQYF TGTGCCTCCATAGCGGGAAGCACAGATACGCAGTATTTT